This T cell receptor (beta chain) derives from a study of cytomegalovirus exposure and HLA in healthy donors. This CDR3 has 16 amino acids. Looked up from germline, CDR1 is MGHRA and CDR2 is YSYEKL. Trimming took off 0 bases at V and 2 bases at J, with 11 bases between the two ends. PCR involved 60 Vbeta and 13 Jbeta primers. Data came from immunoSEQ multiplex PCR; TCRdb stores just in-frame clones and leaves some out. This table has 150,000 to 200,000 clones, 80% to 90% appearing once. Findings and caveats of the study: Later findings reportedly placed an Asian-associated ancestry cluster below the approximately 650-donor mean for N-insertions. In a later analysis, at a false discovery rate of 0.05, over 15,000 TCR beta sequences matched HLA alleles.

A word on this clone: Antigen specificity is unknown.

The clonotype originates from a man aged 50 to 60 in good health and CMV-seropositive. The V call is TRBV4-1, the J call TRBJ1-5; possibly TRBD1 for D (5 bases). Sequencing was carried out using PBMCs. The CDR3 sequence: CASSQDPQAGNQPQHF. The CDR3 DNA follows: TGCGCCAGCAGCCAAGATCCACAGGCGGGCAATCAGCCCCAGCATTTT.